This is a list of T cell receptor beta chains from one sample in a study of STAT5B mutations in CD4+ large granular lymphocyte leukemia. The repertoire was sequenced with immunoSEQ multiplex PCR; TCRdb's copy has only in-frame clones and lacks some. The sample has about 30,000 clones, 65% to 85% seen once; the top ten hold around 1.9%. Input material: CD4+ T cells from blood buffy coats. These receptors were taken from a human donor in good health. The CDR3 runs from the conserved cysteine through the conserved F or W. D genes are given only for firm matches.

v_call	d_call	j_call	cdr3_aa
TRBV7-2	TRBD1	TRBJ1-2	CASSRTGEGYGYTF
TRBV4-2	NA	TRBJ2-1	CASSQEPDSYNEQFF
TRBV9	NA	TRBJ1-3	CASSANSAGNTIYF
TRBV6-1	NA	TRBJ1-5	CASNDRSNQPQHF
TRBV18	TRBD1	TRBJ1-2	CASSPSGTGDGYTF
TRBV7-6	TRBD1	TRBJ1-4	CASSLGAGGNEKLFF
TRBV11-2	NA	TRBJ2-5	CASSLAGRARGWETQYF
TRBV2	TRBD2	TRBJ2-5	CASKTGLASETQYF
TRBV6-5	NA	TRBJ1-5	CASSLGQGHQPQHF
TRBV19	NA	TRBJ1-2	CASSPTYGYTF
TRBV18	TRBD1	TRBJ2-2	CASSLTGTGNTGELFF
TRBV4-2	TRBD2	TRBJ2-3	CASSLESGITDTQYF
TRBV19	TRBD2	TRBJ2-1	CASRSGAGGKNEQFF
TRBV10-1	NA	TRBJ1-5	CASSTPGTEYQPQHF
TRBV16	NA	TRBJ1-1	CASSTRGVEAFF